Each of the 18 T cell receptor beta chains below was sequenced from the same sample in a study of vaccination and CD4 T cells after COVID-19. The Oncomine TCR Beta short-read assay was applied to DNA of cultured CD4+ T cells. Using its own MiXCR run on the PCR reads, TCRdb lists one record per CDR3 protein. There are roughly 1,700 distinct CDR3 sequences in the sample; under 80% occur only once, and around 84% lies in the top ten. Treatment defined: approximately nine-day PBMC culture with coronavirus spike peptide pools or control peptides (ViraFEST assay). Samples of CD4+ T cells were obtained from the unexposed donor before the COVID-19 pandemic (2011-2018). Their antigens remain unidentified. Sequenced sample: CD4+ T cells from blood, cultured in vitro. The source of these receptors is a human donor in good health.

The genes are TRBV7-9 and TRBJ2-5; 12 nucleotides align to TRBD2. The germline CDR1 and CDR2 sequences are SEHNR and FQNEAQ (reference sequence). The CDR3 loop spans 15 amino acids. The junction had 9 bases not matched to a gene; V was cut back by 10 bases and J by 3 bases. The CDR3: CANSLAGGPEETQYF. CDR3 sequence (DNA): TGTGCCAACTCCCTAGCGGGGGGGCCCGAAGAGACCCAGTACTTC.

V gene TRBV28 combines with J gene TRBJ1-6; TRBD1 is a possible D gene (6 bases). The CDR3 contains 14 residues. CDR1 is MDHEN, CDR2 SYDVKM, per germline. V was trimmed by 6 bases and J by 9 bases, leaving 15 bases between them. The CDR3 DNA is TGTGCCAGCAGCCTGCGGACAGTTGCTTCACCCCTCCACTTT. As protein: CASSLRTVASPLHF.

This chain connects TRBV5-4 to TRBJ1-1; 7 bases fit TRBD1. The CDR3 spans 14 residues. CDR1 is SGHNT and CDR2 is YYREEE in the germline V gene (reference sequence). With 3 bases clipped from V and 1 base from J, the junction kept 3 bases outside the gene matches. CDR3 nucleotide sequence: TGTGCCAGCAGCTGGGGACAGCGGAACACTGAAGCTTTCTTT. It is translated as CASSWGQRNTEAFF.

As DNA, the CDR3 is TGTGCCAGCACCCCCCTCCGGGACTTCTACACAGATACGCAGTATTTT. Residues: CASTPLRDFYTDTQYF. This sequence joins TRBV7-9 and TRBJ2-3, with D possibly matching TRBD2 (6 bases). CDR1 is SEHNR, CDR2 FQNEAQ, per germline (reference sequence). CDR3 length: 16 residues. Trimming took off 7 bases at V and 2 bases at J, with 19 bases between the two ends. The variable domain in full, completed from reference TRBV7-9 and TRBJ2-3, reads DTGVSQNPRHKITKRGQNVTFRCDPISEHNRLYWYRQTLGQGPEFLTYFQNEAQLEKSRLLSDRFSAERPKGSFSTLEIQRTEQGDSAMYLCASTPLRDFYTDTQYFGPGTRLTVL.

This clonotype was detected only a few times. The V call is TRBV7-3, the J call TRBJ2-1, with TRBD2 matching 14 bases. Trimming at V came to 5 bases and at J to 6 bases, leaving 6 bases not matched to a gene. Germline V CDR1 and CDR2: SGHTA, FQGTGA. The length of the CDR3 is 16 residues. This chain's CDR3 is CASSMPGLAGVNEQFF. CDR3 DNA: TGTGCCAGCAGCATGCCGGGACTAGCGGGAGTCAATGAGCAGTTCTTC.

By frequency in the sample, this clonotype is large. The chain couples TRBV20-1 to TRBJ2-7, with 7 bases aligning to TRBD2. The CDR3 length is 16 residues. Unmatched junction bases numbered 12, after V lost 3 bases and J lost 1 base. From germline, CDR1 is DFQATT and CDR2 SNEGSKA (reference sequence). CDR3 bases: TGCAGTGCTAGTCGGCCTAGCGGAGGGGAGTCCTACGAGCAGTACTTC. Translating gives CSASRPSGGESYEQYF.

This chain connects TRBV6-1 to TRBJ1-2, with D uncertain. The CDR3 is 11 amino acids. Per the germline V gene, CDR1 is MNHNS and CDR2 is SASEGT. The V gene lost 5 bases and the J gene lost 8 bases, with 9 bases spanning the gap. CDR3 coding DNA: TGTGCCAGCAGTCATGCCAACGGCTACACCTTC. It yields the protein CASSHANGYTF.

The rearrangement joins TRBV7-9 to TRBJ1-1; D remains unclear. The V gene's germline CDR1 is SEHNR and CDR2 FQNEAQ (reference sequence). V lost 5 bases and J 4 bases, leaving 17 bases between the germline ends. There are 15 residues in the CDR3. The CDR3 DNA is TGTGCCAGCAGCACACATCCCCTTGCCTTCACTGAAGCTTTCTTT. This codes for CASSTHPLAFTEAFF.

V is TRBV6-1 and J is TRBJ2-1, with 7 positions matching TRBD2. The CDR3 length is 17 residues. Germline CDR1 reads MNHNS; CDR2 reads SASEGT. After removal of 2 bases from V and 6 bases from J, the junction contained 13 bases not matched to a gene. The CDR3 here is CASSERLVSSGSNEQFF. The DNA for the CDR3 is TGTGCCAGCAGTGAAAGGCTCGTGTCTAGCGGCTCCAATGAGCAGTTCTTC.

This chain links TRBV29-1 with TRBJ2-3, with D unresolved. The germline CDR1 and CDR2 sequences are SQVTM and ANQGSEA. V dropped 7 bases and J dropped 0 bases, with 14 bases sitting between them. The length of the CDR3 is 14 residues. The CDR3 sequence: CSASRTTSTDTQYF. CDR3 coding DNA: TGCAGCGCCTCCCGAACGACTAGCACAGATACGCAGTATTTT.

V gene TRBV15 combines with J gene TRBJ2-7; possible D gene TRBD1, 6 bases. Per germline, CDR1 LNHNV and CDR2 YYDKDF (reference sequence). The CDR3 is made up of 13 amino acids. V lost 0 bases and J 5 bases, leaving 8 bases between the germline ends. Here the CDR3 reads CATSRDRGDEQYF. CDR3 DNA sequence: TGTGCCACCAGCAGAGACAGGGGAGACGAGCAGTACTTC.

This clonotype turned up a few times. The V and J genes are TRBV20-1 and TRBJ1-6; TRBD1 aligns across 7 bases. V was pared by 7 bases and J by 13 bases, with 13 bases of the junction left unmatched. Germline V gene sequence: CDR1 DFQATT, CDR2 SNEGSKA (reference sequence). CDR3 length: 13 amino acids. The CDR3 region has the DNA TGCAGTGGAGATCCACTGGGACAGAGGCCCCTCCACTTT. Amino acid sequence: CSGDPLGQRPLHF.

The chain has TRBV20-1 and TRBJ1-3, with TRBD1 identical over 11 bases. CDR3 size: 15 residues. V gave up 5 bases and J gave up 8 bases; unmatched junction bases: 11. The germline V gene encodes CDR1 DFQATT and CDR2 SNEGSKA (reference sequence). The chain's CDR3 is CSARTRTGGEYTIYF. The CDR3 DNA reads as TGCAGTGCTCGCACCAGGACAGGGGGCGAATACACCATATATTTT.

This chain uses TRBV21-1 with TRBJ1-1. TRBV21-1 is a pseudogene locus. CDR3 length: 14 amino acids. CDR3 loop: CASSREGVNTEAFF. CDR3 bases: TGTGCCAGCAGCCGGGAGGGTGTGAACACTGAAGCTTTCTTT.

The CDR3 DNA reads TGCAGTGCTAGACAGGACTATGGCTACACCTTC. Translated, it gives CSARQDYGYTF. The gene calls are TRBV20-1 and TRBJ1-2; D unresolved. Germline CDR1 DFQATT, CDR2 SNEGSKA (reference sequence). The CDR3 length is 11 residues. Trimming cost V 2 bases and J 3 bases, with 4 bases left between them.

This sequence joins TRBV7-2 and TRBJ1-5; TRBD1 aligns across 7 bases. CDR1 and CDR2 (germline): SGHTA, FQGNSA. This CDR3 is built from 15 residues. The junction had 5 bases not matched to a gene; V was cut back by 5 bases and J by 1 base. The CDR3 loop is CASSPQTGSNQPQHF. The CDR3 coding sequence is TGTGCCAGCAGCCCGCAGACAGGGAGCAATCAGCCCCAGCATTTT. The variable domain in full, with the rest retrieved from reference TRBV7-2 and TRBJ1-5, is GAGVSQSPSNKVTEKGKDVELRCDPISGHTALYWYRQSLGQGLEFLIYFQGNSAPDKSGLPSDRFSAERTGGSVSTLTIQRTQQEDSAVYLCASSPQTGSNQPQHFGDGTRLSIL.

The gene calls are TRBV20-1 and TRBJ2-7; 7 bases agree with TRBD2. The germline CDR1 and CDR2 sequences are DFQATT and SNEGSKA (reference sequence). After removal of 6 bases from V and 2 bases from J, the junction contained 7 bases not matched to a gene. The CDR3 sequence is 13 residues long. The CDR3 loop reads CSAPRAGAYEQYF. The CDR3 bases are TGCAGTGCCCCCCGGGCGGGGGCCTACGAGCAGTACTTC.

The rearrangement links TRBV7-9 to TRBJ1-2; 8 bases match TRBD1. CDR3 length: 13 amino acids. The germline CDR1 and CDR2 sequences are SEHNR and FQNEAQ (reference sequence). Trimming removed 3 bases from V and 6 bases from J; junction bases left unmatched: 3. The CDR3 reads CASSFGQGDGYTF. The CDR3 DNA is TGTGCCAGCAGCTTCGGACAGGGAGATGGCTACACCTTC.